Listed below are T cell receptor beta chains from one sample, sequenced in a study of T-cell memory formation after mild COVID-19. Using its own MiXCR run on the 5' RACE reads, TCRdb lists one record per CDR3 protein. The sample has roughly 310,000 distinct CDR3 sequences; about 15% are singletons. The sequenced sample consisted of PBMCs or a T cell subset sorted from them (not recorded which). All receptors derive from a man between 18 and 35 years old who had mild COVID-19 (a few samples of this study predate the infection). Cell type and time point are not known. Each CDR3 is given with its conserved first and last residue. Each record gives: J gene, D gene, V gene, clone size, CDR3 DNA, CDR3 protein. D genes are given only for firm matches. Expanded clones are given a class, and other clones once, few, many or no size at all.

TRBJ2-5 | TRBD1 | TRBV20-1 | few | TGCAGTGCTAGCCTGACAGGGGGACTTCGGGAGACCCAGTACTTC | CSASLTGGLRETQYF
TRBJ2-3 | . | TRBV7-6 | . | TGTGCCAGCAGCTACCCTTTGTTAAAGGGCACAGATACGCAGTATTTT | CASSYPLLKGTDTQYF
TRBJ1-1 | . | TRBV7-3 | . | TGTGCCAGCAGCGTGTTGGCGTTCACTGAAGCTTTCTTT | CASSVLAFTEAFF
TRBJ2-3 | . | TRBV6-5 | many | TGTGCCAGCAGTTACGGCAGCCTACGGAGCACAGATACGCAGTATTTT | CASSYGSLRSTDTQYF
TRBJ2-2 | . | TRBV12-3/TRBV12-4 | many | TGTGCCAGCAGTTTAGGTAGTCGGACCACCGGGGAGCTGTTTTTT | CASSLGSRTTGELFF
TRBJ2-7 | TRBD2 | TRBV18 | . | TGTGCCAGCTCACCCGGACTAGCGGGGGTAACCTACGAGCAGTACTTC | CASSPGLAGVTYEQYF
TRBJ2-3 | . | TRBV19 | few | TGTGCCAGTACCCCTCGTTACACAGATACGCAGTATTTT | CASTPRYTDTQYF
TRBJ2-2 | TRBD1 | TRBV7-2 | . | TGTGCCAGCGGAACAGGGGCTCCCGGGGAGCTGTTTTTT | CASGTGAPGELFF
TRBJ2-3 | TRBD2 | TRBV4-1 | . | TGCGCCAGCAGCCAAGATGGCAGGTCGGGGGGGAGTGATACGCAGTATTTT | CASSQDGRSGGSDTQYF
TRBJ2-5 | TRBD1 | TRBV9 | many | TGTGCCAGCAGGCATACAGGGGAGGAGACCCAGTACTTC | CASRHTGEETQYF
TRBJ2-5 | TRBD1 | TRBV6-4 | . | TGTGCCAGCAGTGCCGGGACAGGGGGCGCAGAGACCCAGTACTTC | CASSAGTGGAETQYF
TRBJ1-5 | . | TRBV5-1 | many | TGCGCCAGCGCCCAGGGGTTCAATCAGCCCCAGCATTTT | CASAQGFNQPQHF
TRBJ2-3 | . | TRBV5-6 | few | TGTGCCAGCAGCCGTGAGGGAGCGGAATACACAGATACGCAGTATTTT | CASSREGAEYTDTQYF
TRBJ1-2 | . | TRBV30 | . | TGTGCCTGGAGCAAAAAGGATACAGCCGGCTACACCTTC | CAWSKKDTAGYTF
TRBJ2-3 | TRBD2 | TRBV6-6 | . | TGTTCCAGCAGTCCTAGCGGGGGGGTAGTTCCAGATACGCAGTATTTT | CSSSPSGGVVPDTQYF
TRBJ1-1 | . | TRBV5-6 | . | TGTGCCAGCAGCTTGGATCGTGGTAGGGATAACACTGAAGCTTTCTTT | CASSLDRGRDNTEAFF
TRBJ2-3 | . | TRBV6-1 | . | TGTGCCACCCTGAGCACAGATACGCAGTATTTT | CATLSTDTQYF
TRBJ1-1 | . | TRBV15 | . | TGTGCCACCAGCAGAGATGGTAGTCTGTCGAACACTGAAGCTTTCTTT | CATSRDGSLSNTEAFF
TRBJ1-4 | . | TRBV7-6 | . | TGTGCCAGCAGCCCCTATGAGGATGAAAAACTGTTTTTT | CASSPYEDEKLFF
TRBJ2-7 | . | TRBV29-1 | few | TGCAGCGTTGGCAGAGACCCCCGGGAGCAGTACTTC | CSVGRDPREQYF
TRBJ1-2 | . | TRBV29-1 | few | TGCAGCGTTCGCGCGTCCCGTCAGAGCTACACCTTC | CSVRASRQSYTF
TRBJ1-5 | . | TRBV20-1 | few | TGCAGTGCCAACATCGGGGGACAGCCCCAGCATTTT | CSANIGGQPQHF
TRBJ2-3 | . | TRBV9 | few | TGTGCCAGCAGCGTAGAGGCCCTCACAGATACGCAGTATTTT | CASSVEALTDTQYF
TRBJ2-5 | TRBD1 | TRBV7-2 | . | TGTGCCAGCAGCTACAACAGGGGGGAGACCCAGTACTTC | CASSYNRGETQYF
TRBJ1-5 | . | TRBV29-1 | few | TGCAGCGTTGATGCCAGAAATAGCAATCAGCCCCAGCATTTT | CSVDARNSNQPQHF